These 27 T cell receptor beta chains were sequenced from one sample in a study of cytomegalovirus exposure and HLA in healthy donors. Both 60 Vbeta primers and 13 Jbeta primers went into the PCR. This table comes from immunoSEQ multiplex PCR, and its TCRdb copy is limited to in-frame clones, with some not included. This repertoire shows 200,000 to 250,000 clones, 65% to 80% found once; its top ten account for roughly 16%. The specimen was PBMCs. The receptors were sampled from a man in his forties in good health and CMV-seronegative.

The chain recombines TRBV7-9 with TRBJ2-1, with 7 positions matching TRBD2. After removal of 5 bases from V and 7 bases from J, the junction contained 14 bases not matched to a gene. CDR3 size: 16 residues. Germline loops: CDR1 SEHNR, CDR2 FQNEAQ (reference sequence). This chain's CDR3 is CASSHPSSGKANEQFF. The CDR3 DNA follows: TGTGCCAGCAGCCATCCTAGCAGCGGGAAGGCGAATGAGCAGTTCTTC.

This clone was observed a handful of times. The chain recombines TRBV29-1 with TRBJ2-3; D unresolved. This CDR3 comprises 10 residues. Germline loops: CDR1 SQVTM, CDR2 ANQGSEA. V lost 6 bases and J 2 bases, leaving 3 bases between the germline ends. The DNA of the CDR3 is TGCAGCGTGTACACAGATACGCAGTATTTT. Amino acids: CSVYTDTQYF.

This chain connects TRBV4-1 to TRBJ2-1, with 10 bases lining up with TRBD2. V shed 4 bases and J 3 bases; nucleotides not matched to a gene: 6. This CDR3 is built from 16 residues. Germline lookup yields CDR1 MGHRA and CDR2 YSYEKL. In nucleotides, the CDR3 is TGCGCCAGCAGCCGGCAAGGACTAGCGGTCTACAATGAGCAGTTCTTC. Its protein product is CASSRQGLAVYNEQFF.

This clone has a single count. CDR3 nucleotide sequence: TGCGCCAGCAGCCAAGGGGCCCAGGGGCCAGCCAAAAACATTCAGTACTTC. The encoded protein is CASSQGAQGPAKNIQYF. The V gene is TRBV4-1, the J gene TRBJ2-4; tentatively, D is TRBD1 (6 bases). Germline V CDR1 and CDR2: MGHRA, YSYEKL. V was cut by 1 base and J by 0 bases, with 13 bases left in between. The CDR3 consists of 17 residues.

This clone was seen just once. The chain joins TRBV14 to TRBJ2-2; maybe TRBD1 (6 bases). Trimming shortened V by 1 base and J by 6 bases, and 12 bases separated the two germline ends. The CDR3 spans 15 residues. Germline CDR1 reads SGHDN; CDR2 reads FVKESK. CDR3 sequence: CASSQVLGAAGELFF. The CDR3 coding sequence is TGTGCCAGCAGCCAAGTATTGGGGGCGGCCGGGGAGCTGTTTTTT. Full variable domain (outside the CDR3, taken from reference TRBV14 and TRBJ2-2): EAGVTQFPSHSVIEKGQTVTLRCDPISGHDNLYWYRRVMGKEIKFLLHFVKESKQDESGMPNNRFLAERTGGTYSTLKVQPAELEDSGVYFCASSQVLGAAGELFFGEGSRLTVL.

The genes are TRBV6-6 and TRBJ1-4; D is undetermined. Germline values: CDR1 MNHNY, CDR2 SVGAGI (reference sequence). V lost 0 bases to trimming and J lost 8 bases, with 13 bases between them. This CDR3 spans 15 amino acids. As DNA, the CDR3 is TGTGCCAGCAGTTACTCGATAGCGGGTGGAGAAAAACTGTTTTTT. It translates to CASSYSIAGGEKLFF.

This chain uses TRBV28 with TRBJ1-5, with TRBD1 identical over 8 bases. The trim removed 5 bases at V and 0 bases at J, leaving 3 bases unmatched. The CDR3 runs 15 residues. Germline CDR1 reads MDHEN; CDR2 reads SYDVKM. The CDR3 reads CASSPGQASNQPQHF. In nucleotides, the CDR3 is TGTGCCAGCAGTCCGGGACAGGCTAGCAATCAGCCCCAGCATTTT.

This chain links TRBV7-6 with TRBJ1-2; 8 bases line up with TRBD1. This CDR3 has 15 amino acids. V gave up 1 base and J gave up 3 bases; unmatched junction bases: 4. Germline V gene sequence: CDR1 SGHVS, CDR2 FNYEAQ. The CDR3 coding sequence is TGTGCCAGCAGCTTAGTGACAGGGGTCGACTATGGCTACACCTTC. As protein: CASSLVTGVDYGYTF.

The CDR3 loop reads CASRTGTANTEAFF. The CDR3 DNA follows: TGTGCCAGTAGAACCGGGACAGCGAACACTGAAGCTTTCTTT. The chain combines TRBV19 with TRBJ1-1; 7 bases fit TRBD1. V trimming: 6 bases; J trimming: 1 base; junction bases outside the gene matches: 5. This CDR3 region has 14 residues. CDR1 LNHDA and CDR2 SQIVND come from the germline V gene (reference sequence).

The chain carries TRBV5-6 and TRBJ1-2; D is undetermined. The length of the CDR3 is 14 residues. V shed 4 bases and J shed 4 bases, with 14 bases lying between them. Germline lookup yields CDR1 SGHDT and CDR2 YYEEEE. In nucleotides, the CDR3 is TGTGCCAGCAGCCCACAAAGTATTCTCTATGGCTACACCTTC. Translating gives CASSPQSILYGYTF. Filled out from reference TRBV5-6 and TRBJ1-2, the complete variable domain reads DAGVTQSPTHLIKTRGQQVTLRCSPKSGHDTVSWYQQALGQGPQFIFQYYEEEERQRGNFPDRFSGHQFPNYSSELNVNALLLGDSALYLCASSPQSILYGYTFGSGTRLTVV.

The V call is TRBV6-1, the J call TRBJ2-7; maybe TRBD1 (6 bases). Germline V gene sequence: CDR1 MNHNS, CDR2 SASEGT. This CDR3 has 14 residues. Trimming pared 3 bases from V and 3 bases from J, leaving 12 bases between. This CDR3 is CASSDWGLGYEQYF. The DNA for the CDR3 is TGTGCCAGCAGTGATTGGGGGCTAGGCTACGAGCAGTACTTC.

This clone appeared a few times. This chain connects TRBV6-5 to TRBJ1-4; D is undetermined. V lost 0 bases and J 0 bases, leaving 8 bases between the germline ends. CDR3 length equals 16 residues. CDR1 is MNHEY, CDR2 SVGAGI, per germline. The CDR3 here is CASSYSTETTNEKLFF. The CDR3 bases are TGTGCCAGCAGTTACTCTACAGAAACAACTAATGAAAAACTGTTTTTT.

The rearrangement joins TRBV5-1 to TRBJ1-2; 9 bases are shared with TRBD1. The CDR3 covers 15 residues. Germline-derived CDR1 and CDR2 are SGHRS and YFSETQ. Trimming at V came to 0 bases and at J to 4 bases, leaving 4 bases not matched to a gene. The CDR3 here is CASSLEGTGIYGYTF. The CDR3 DNA is TGCGCCAGCAGCTTGGAGGGGACAGGGATCTATGGCTACACCTTC. The full variable domain, in which reference TRBV5-1 and TRBJ1-2 provide the parts outside the CDR3, is KAGVTQTPRYLIKTRGQQVTLSCSPISGHRSVSWYQQTPGQGLQFLFEYFSETQRNKGNFPGRFSGRQFSNSRSEMNVSTLELGDSALYLCASSLEGTGIYGYTFGSGTRLTVV.

CDR3 protein: CASSSVPGELFF. The CDR3 region has the DNA TGTGCCAGCAGTTCCGTCCCCGGGGAGCTGTTTTTT. V is TRBV27 and J is TRBJ2-2; the D is unclear. V lost 4 bases and J lost 6, with 6 bases in between. The CDR3 consists of 12 residues. Germline assignment: CDR1 MNHEY and CDR2 SMNVEV (reference sequence).

The rearrangement joins TRBV4-1 to TRBJ2-1; the match to TRBD1 covers 7 bases. Germline CDR1 MGHRA, CDR2 YSYEKL. This CDR3 contains 15 residues. The junction had 4 bases not matched to a gene; V was cut back by 5 bases and J by 0 bases. As DNA, the CDR3 is TGCGCCAGCAGCTCTCGGGACAGCTCCTACAATGAGCAGTTCTTC. Translation: CASSSRDSSYNEQFF.

The chain joins TRBV5-1 to TRBJ1-1; D is uncertain. Germline V gives CDR1 SGHRS, CDR2 YFSETQ. This CDR3 contains 13 residues. V was shortened by 4 bases and J by 3 bases, with 10 bases between the two germline ends. CDR3 sequence reads: CASSQRRDTEAFF. The CDR3 bases are TGCGCCAGCAGCCAACGTCGGGACACTGAAGCTTTCTTT.

This clone has only one observation. The V and J genes are TRBV4-1 and TRBJ2-1; 13 positions match TRBD2. The CDR3 sequence is 16 residues long. The germline V gene has CDR1 MGHRA and CDR2 YSYEKL. Trimming removed 1 base from V and 6 bases from J; junction bases left unmatched: 3. CDR3 bases: TGCGCCAGCAGCCAAGGCACTAGCGGGAGGGTCAATGAGCAGTTCTTC. Amino acid sequence: CASSQGTSGRVNEQFF.

V gene TRBV7-3 combines with J gene TRBJ2-2; perhaps TRBD2 as D (5 bases). Trimming took 3 bases from V and 1 from J, leaving 9 bases between them. This CDR3 has 15 residues. Germline V gene data show CDR1 as SGHTA and CDR2 as FQGTGA. The CDR3 protein is CASSFHGLNTGELFF. DNA for the CDR3: TGTGCCAGCAGCTTCCACGGACTGAACACCGGGGAGCTGTTTTTT.

This clone appeared once. The genes are TRBV9 and TRBJ2-5; 8 bases align to TRBD1. The DNA end is more similar to TRBJ2-7, so the J call may be wrong. Germline V gene sequence: CDR1 SGDLS, CDR2 YYNGEE. The CDR3 is made up of 14 amino acids. The CDR3 DNA follows: TGTGCCAGCAGCCGGGGGACAGGTTACTACGAGCAGTACTTC. Translating gives CASSRGTGYYEQYF.

The V gene is TRBV7-2, the J gene TRBJ2-5; 13 bases match TRBD2. This CDR3 region has 16 residues. Germline assignment: CDR1 SGHTA and CDR2 FQGNSA. The junction had 6 bases not matched to a gene; V was cut back by 3 bases and J by 5 bases. The CDR3 bases are TGTGCCAGCAGCTTTTCCGGGACTAGCGGGAAGGAGACCCAGTACTTC. This gives the protein CASSFSGTSGKETQYF.

The rearrangement links TRBV7-8 to TRBJ2-6, with 10 bases aligning to TRBD1. The V and J ends lost 6 bases and 0 bases, in that order; junction bases with no gene match: 5. This CDR3 has 17 residues. From germline, CDR1 is SGHVS and CDR2 FQNEAQ. DNA for the CDR3: TGTGCCAGCAGGTCCGGGACAGGGGCCTCTGGGGCCAACGTCCTGACTTTC. The encoded protein is CASRSGTGASGANVLTF.

J is TRBJ2-5 and V is TRBV19; D is unresolved. V was trimmed by 3 bases and J by 3 bases, leaving 11 bases between them. This CDR3 has 14 residues. Germline CDR1 is LNHDA and CDR2 is SQIVND (reference sequence). The CDR3 DNA follows: TGTGCCAGTAGTATTGATGGGCCAGAAGAGACCCAGTACTTC. Residues: CASSIDGPEETQYF.

The chain joins TRBV10-3 to TRBJ2-7, with D possibly TRBD2 on 6 matching bases. Germline V gene sequence: CDR1 ENHRY, CDR2 SYGVKD. Trimming stripped 4 bases from V and 3 bases from J, with 10 bases between. The CDR3 totals 13 residues. The CDR3 bases are TGTGCCATCAGTGTTCTGGACTACTACGAGCAGTACTTC. Its translation is CAISVLDYYEQYF.

This clone came up once. This sequence joins TRBV7-6 and TRBJ2-1; TRBD1 matches at 7 bases. This CDR3 is built from 18 residues. V lost 3 bases, J lost 4 bases, and 15 bases stayed unmatched. Germline assignment: CDR1 SGHVS and CDR2 FNYEAQ. Here the CDR3 DNA reads TGTGCCAGCAGCTTCGGGCAGACAGGGAAACCCCTATACAATGAGCAGTTCTTC. Residues: CASSFGQTGKPLYNEQFF.

The chain has TRBV6-4 and TRBJ2-2; 11 bases map to TRBD2. Losses at the gene ends were 6 bases for V and 1 base for J; bases not matched to a gene: 1. Germline V gene sequence: CDR1 MRHNA, CDR2 SNTAGT. This CDR3 spans 15 amino acids. The DNA for the CDR3 is TGTGCCAGCAGAGGACTAGCGGGGAACACCGGGGAGCTGTTTTTT. Translation gives CASRGLAGNTGELFF.

This clone was picked up one time. The rearrangement joins TRBV6-1 to TRBJ1-2; 9 bases fit TRBD1. There are 12 residues in the CDR3. Germline V gives CDR1 MNHNS, CDR2 SASEGT. Losses at the gene ends were 5 bases for V and 8 bases for J; bases not matched to a gene: 3. CDR3 sequence (DNA): TGTGCCAGCAGTCGGGACAGGGTCGGCTACACCTTC. Protein product: CASSRDRVGYTF.

V gene TRBV7-3 combines with J gene TRBJ2-5; TRBD2 matches at 11 bases. CDR1 SGHTA and CDR2 FQGTGA come from the germline V gene. The CDR3 sequence is 15 residues long. With 6 bases clipped from V and 5 bases from J, the junction kept 8 bases outside the gene matches. The DNA of the CDR3 is TGTGCCAGCAGTTTCTCCGGGACTAGCGGTGAGACCCAGTACTTC. It is translated as CASSFSGTSGETQYF.